These 5 T cell receptor beta chains originate from one sample sequenced in a study of graft-versus-host responses after intestinal transplantation. Only in-frame clones appear in the TCRdb table, and some are missing; sequencing was by immunoSEQ multiplex PCR. This table holds around 77,000 clones, about 94% found once. These receptors' antigens are unknown. The starting material was unstimulated CD8+ T cells sorted from spleen or lymph node cells, obtained before intestinal transplant. Receptor source: a human donor who received an intestinal transplant.

The J gene is TRBJ2-7, the V gene TRBV7-9, with 10 bases matching TRBD2. The ends lost 2 bases at V and 6 bases at J; junction bases unmatched: 4. The V gene's germline CDR1 is SEHNR and CDR2 FQNEAQ (reference sequence). This CDR3 has 14 residues. CDR3 DNA sequence: TGTGCCAGCAGCTTAACGCTAGCGGGAGCCGAGCAGTACTTC. It encodes CASSLTLAGAEQYF.

V and J are TRBV6-5 and TRBJ2-7, with TRBD1 matching 7 bases. Germline CDR1 reads MNHEY; CDR2 reads SVGAGI. The length of the CDR3 is 13 residues. Germline trimming cut 7 bases from V and 2 bases from J; bases unmatched to any gene: 5. CDR3 region: CASTQGPPYEQYF. The CDR3 region has the DNA TGTGCCAGCACACAGGGGCCCCCCTACGAGCAGTACTTC.

CDR3 DNA: TGTGCCAGCAGTGAACCTAGCGGGAGAAGCACAGATACGCAGTATTTT. Translating it yields CASSEPSGRSTDTQYF. This chain uses TRBV25-1 with TRBJ2-3; 10 bases map to TRBD2. The CDR3 length is 16 residues. CDR1 is MGHDK, CDR2 SYGVNS, per germline. J gave up 0 bases and V 2 bases, and 2 bases lay outside the gene matches.

The rearrangement joins TRBV6-5 to TRBJ2-1; no clear D gene. The V end lost 2 bases, the J end lost 6 bases, and 2 bases lay between the germline ends. The CDR3 totals 11 residues. Per the germline V gene, CDR1 is MNHEY and CDR2 is SVGAGI. The CDR3 DNA is TGTGCCAGCAGTTACAGCAATGAGCAGTTCTTC. Translation: CASSYSNEQFF.

V and J are TRBV5-1 and TRBJ2-7, with D possibly being TRBD1 or TRBD2 (6 bases each). The CDR3 consists of 15 residues. Trimming removed 4 bases from V and 0 bases from J, with 14 bases in between. Germline CDR1 is SGHRS and CDR2 is YFSETQ. The CDR3 here is CASSGEQGLSYEQYF. CDR3 nucleotides: TGCGCCAGCAGCGGCGAACAGGGACTCTCCTACGAGCAGTACTTC.